This T cell receptor (beta chain) stems from a study of metastatic and nonmetastatic thyroid tumors. Broader study findings: It was reported that TCR beta diversity was significantly higher in malignant thyroid tumors than benign nodules, in blood and tumor.

As for this clone: Its antigen is currently unknown.

V lost 5 bases, J lost 1 base, and 12 bases lay in between. The CDR3 sequence is 14 residues long. Germline V CDR1 and CDR2: SGHVS, FQNEAQ. Thyroid surgery had not been preceded by any treatment in any patient. Methods used by the authors: Clinicopathological groups supplied CDR3 differences that were used to build a distant-metastasis classifier for papillary thyroid cancer. TCRdb re-called the PCR reads through MiXCR. TCRdb's processing, not the authors', yielded these V and J calls. The table includes roughly 28,000 clones, roughly 15% detected once. The source is a female donor with papillary thyroid cancer or a benign thyroid nodule (not recorded which). Some clones in this sample may be carry-over from other donors' samples. What was sequenced was blood. The gene calls are TRBV7-8 and TRBJ2-7; no clear D gene. Here the CDR3 reads CASSPSWQSYEQYF. CDR3 bases: TGTGCCAGCAGCCCCTCCTGGCAGTCCTACGAGCAGTACTTC.